The source of this TCR beta chain is a study of shared clonotypes between healthy human individuals. The CDR3 loop spans 13 amino acids. Per the germline V gene, CDR1 is GTSNPN and CDR2 is SVGIG (reference sequence). The V end was cut by 4 bases, the J end by 0 bases, with 7 bases between. Donors had no recently reported acute infections or vaccinations and were HIV-negative. Only Caucasian adults living in Nashville, Tennessee made up the donor group. Assay: immunoSEQ multiplex PCR; the TCRdb copy retains only in-frame clones and omits some. Of approximately 1,500,000 clones listed, nearly 99% are singletons. Regarding this clone: Other DNA sequences in this specimen translate into the identical CDR3.

Sequencing used naive CD4+ T cells sorted from blood. The sample's subset: CD45RA+ positively selected. This TCR derives from a man in his thirties or forties in good health. The chain has TRBV30 and TRBJ2-1; TRBD2 might be the D (5 bases). The DNA for the CDR3 is TGTGCCTGGACGGGGAGCTCCTACAATGAGCAGTTCTTC. Amino acid sequence: CAWTGSSYNEQFF.